This T cell receptor beta chain emerged from a study of T-cell reconstitution after alpha-beta-depleted transplantation in children. Unique molecular identifiers tagged the TCRbeta library. TCRdb re-called the PCR reads with MiXCR, one entry per CDR3 protein. The sample contains about 410,000 distinct CDR3 sequences, 20% of which appear only once. This CDR3 region has 15 residues. Germline V CDR1 and CDR2: MDHEN, SYDVKM. V was pared by 7 bases and J by 2 bases, with 11 bases of the junction left unmatched. This receptor was obtained from a human donor who donated a stem cell graft to a child with acute myeloid leukemia. Sequencing was performed on PBMCs from the stem cell graft donor, taken from the stem cell graft. The chain employs TRBV28 and TRBJ2-7; 7 bases align to TRBD2. The CDR3 loop is CASTKFKGGPYEQYF. The CDR3 DNA sequence: TGTGCCAGCACCAAATTTAAGGGAGGGCCCTACGAGCAGTACTTC.